Sequencing of this T cell receptor (beta chain) was carried out in a study of metastatic and nonmetastatic thyroid tumors. Study background: Repertoire data that came from the blood and tumor or nodule tissue of malignant and benign thyroid patients were compared.

No patient had received any treatment before thyroid surgery. Regarding the study as a whole: Within blood and tumor, benign nodules reportedly had significantly lower TCR beta diversity than malignant thyroid tumors did.

Authors' processing steps: Built for papillary thyroid cancer, a distant-metastasis classifier drew on CDR3 differences across clinicopathological groups. Using MiXCR, TCRdb re-called clones from the PCR reads. TCRdb, rather than the study authors, made the V and J calls. This table holds 7,700 or so clones, about 31% found once. This clone was seen at least ten times. As yet, its antigen is unknown. This CDR3 contains 16 residues. Looked up from germline, CDR1 is SGDLS and CDR2 is YYNGEE. The V end was cut by 0 bases, the J end by 4 bases, with 13 bases between. The sample consisted of tumor tissue. The chain has TRBV9 and TRBJ2-2; D is perhaps TRBD2 (6 bases). The TCR comes from a female donor with papillary thyroid cancer or a benign thyroid nodule (not recorded which). Some clones in this sample may be carry-over from other donors' samples. The CDR3 DNA reads TGTGCCAGCAGCGTAGTCCCCCTAGCGAGCACCGGGGAGCTGTTTTTT. Its translation: CASSVVPLASTGELFF.